The 7 T cell receptor beta chains given below trace back to one sample, sequenced in a study of lymphopenia after photon versus proton radiotherapy. This table comes from immunoSEQ multiplex PCR, and its TCRdb copy is limited to in-frame clones, with some not included. The sample lists about 26,000 clones, approximately 85% seen once, with roughly 5.2% in the top ten. The specimen comprised peripheral blood, sampled from a patient treated with photon-based radiotherapy. The receptors shown here come from a man between 25 and 39 years old with gastric cancer.

This sequence joins TRBV19 and TRBJ1-2; D is ambiguous. CDR1 LNHDA and CDR2 SQIVND come from the germline V gene (reference sequence). Trimming cost V 9 bases and J 2 bases, with 13 bases left between them. The length of the CDR3 is 13 residues. The CDR3 nucleotides read TGTGCCAGCAGTTTACTAGTCAACTATGGCTACACCTTC. Its translation: CASSLLVNYGYTF.

This chain joins TRBV10-1 and TRBJ1-1; TRBD1 aligns across 11 bases. Germline V lookup: CDR1 WNHNN, CDR2 SYGVQD (reference sequence). The V segment lost 7 bases and the J segment 7 bases; nucleotides outside the gene matches: 5. The CDR3 covers 13 residues. In nucleotides, the CDR3 is TGCGCCAGCAAGCCGGGACAGGGGGGTGAAGCTTTCTTT. Its protein product is CASKPGQGGEAFF.

J is TRBJ2-5 and V is TRBV9; unclear D gene. The CDR3 contains 13 residues. CDR1 is SGDLS and CDR2 is YYNGEE in the germline V gene. Trimming pared 0 bases from V and 1 base from J, leaving 4 bases between. In DNA form, the CDR3 reads TGTGCCAGCAGCGTAGCAGTCCAAGAGACCCAGTACTTC. Translating it yields CASSVAVQETQYF.

The rearrangement links TRBV4-1 to TRBJ1-1; no reliable D call. Between the trimmed V and J ends, which lost 2 bases and 0 bases, there was a span of 13 bases. The CDR3 is made up of 16 amino acids. The V gene's germline CDR1 is MGHRA and CDR2 YSYEKL. The DNA of the CDR3 is TGCGCCAGCAGCCAAAGTCGCCAACCTATGAACACTGAAGCTTTCTTT. Its protein product is CASSQSRQPMNTEAFF.

The chain recombines TRBV28 with TRBJ2-7; the match to TRBD2 covers 7 bases. The CDR3 covers 14 residues. V was pared by 4 bases and J by 3 bases, with 6 bases of the junction left unmatched. Germline V gives CDR1 MDHEN, CDR2 SYDVKM. CDR3 residues: CASSSPRESYEQYF. The CDR3 nucleotides read TGTGCCAGCAGTTCTCCGCGGGAGAGCTACGAGCAGTACTTC.

The gene calls are TRBV6-5 and TRBJ1-3, with D unresolved. Trimming left V 7 bases short and J 3 bases short, with 7 bases between. The CDR3 spans 12 residues. In germline, CDR1 is MNHEY, CDR2 SVGAGI. DNA for the CDR3: TGTGCCAGCACCAATAGTGGAAACACCATATATTTT. This sequence encodes CASTNSGNTIYF.

This chain connects TRBV5-4 to TRBJ1-3; D remains unclear. The CDR3 totals 15 residues. The germline CDR1 and CDR2 sequences are SGHNT and YYREEE (reference sequence). V gave up 4 bases and J gave up 4 bases, with 15 bases separating them. The CDR3 loop reads CASSPVPEGGNTIYF. The CDR3 DNA reads TGTGCCAGCAGCCCGGTGCCGGAGGGAGGAAACACCATATATTTT.